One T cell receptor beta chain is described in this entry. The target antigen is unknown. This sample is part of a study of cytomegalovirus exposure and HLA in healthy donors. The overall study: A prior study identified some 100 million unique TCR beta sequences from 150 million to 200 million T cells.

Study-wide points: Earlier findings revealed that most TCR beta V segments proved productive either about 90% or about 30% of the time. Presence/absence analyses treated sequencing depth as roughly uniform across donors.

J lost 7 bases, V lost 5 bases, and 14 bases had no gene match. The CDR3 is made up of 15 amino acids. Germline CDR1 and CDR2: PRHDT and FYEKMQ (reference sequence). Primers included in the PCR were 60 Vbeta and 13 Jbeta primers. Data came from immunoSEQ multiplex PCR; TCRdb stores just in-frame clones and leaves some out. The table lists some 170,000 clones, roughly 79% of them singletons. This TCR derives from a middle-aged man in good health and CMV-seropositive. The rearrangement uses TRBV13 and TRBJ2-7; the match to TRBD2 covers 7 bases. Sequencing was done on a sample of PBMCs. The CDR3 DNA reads TGTGCCAGCAGCACCCGGGGAGGGGTAGGAGAGGAGCAGTACTTC. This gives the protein CASSTRGGVGEEQYF. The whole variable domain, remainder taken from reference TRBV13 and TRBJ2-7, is AAGVIQSPRHLIKEKRETATLKCYPIPRHDTVYWYQQGPGQDPQFLISFYEKMQSDKGSIPDRFSAQQFSDYHSELNMSSLELGDSALYFCASSTRGGVGEEQYFGPGTRLTVT.